A selection of T cell receptor beta chains follows, all from one sample in a study of blood T cell repertoires in COVID-19. Generated by immunoSEQ multiplex PCR, the TCRdb table keeps only in-frame clones and is missing some. The table lists over 600,000 clones, approximately 90% of them singletons. The sample comprised peripheral blood. These receptors all come from a woman under 30 with acute or convalescent COVID-19. The CDR3 runs from the conserved cysteine through the conserved F or W. The D gene is left open where the match is weak. Clone size is given for some rows only: seen once, a few or many times, or a class if the clone is expanded.

V	J	D	size	DNA	CDR3
TRBV27	TRBJ2-3	.	.	TGTGCCAGCAGTTTGCCCCATGCGGCCACAGATACGCAGTATTTT	CASSLPHAATDTQYF
TRBV5-8	TRBJ2-7	.	.	TGTGCCAGCAGCTTGAGCTCAGGTTCTTACGAGCAGTACTTC	CASSLSSGSYEQYF
TRBV24-1	TRBJ1-1	.	few	TGTGCCACCAGCAACAGACAGGCCACTGAAGCTTTCTTT	CATSNRQATEAFF
TRBV4-3	TRBJ1-2	.	.	TGCGCCAGCAGCCAAGATCTTGGCGGAGTGCCCACCTTC	CASSQDLGGVPTF
TRBV5-6	TRBJ1-1	.	once	TGTGCCAGCAGTCTGGCAGGGAATGAAGCTTTCTTT	CASSLAGNEAFF
TRBV5-1	TRBJ2-3	.	.	TGCGCCAGCAGCTTGGGATTGCGGCGGGGGCCCACAGATACGCAGTATTTT	CASSLGLRRGPTDTQYF
TRBV2	TRBJ1-2	TRBD1	few	TGTGCCAGCAACTCGAAAGAGAAGGGGGCACTGAACTATGGCTACACCTTC	CASNSKEKGALNYGYTF
TRBV10-1	TRBJ2-7	.	.	TGCGCCAGCAGTGAGGCGGTCAGGGGGGAATACGAGCAGTACTTC	CASSEAVRGEYEQYF
TRBV6-2/TRBV6-3	TRBJ1-1	.	.	TGTGCCAGCAGTTACTCAGGGGGCACTGAAGCTTTCTTT	CASSYSGGTEAFF
TRBV14	TRBJ2-7	TRBD2	once	TGTGCCAGCAGCCCCTACCTCAGCGGGGGAACCTACGAGCAGTACTTC	CASSPYLSGGTYEQYF
TRBV19	TRBJ2-5	.	once	TGTGCCAGTAGGGAGATCCAAGAGACCCAGTACTTC	CASREIQETQYF
TRBV4-1	TRBJ1-1	TRBD1	.	TGCGCCAGCAGCTACTGGGGACAGGCTGAAGCTTTCTTT	CASSYWGQAEAFF
TRBV18	TRBJ1-4	TRBD1	.	TGTGCCAGCTCACCACCGGGACAGGGAATAGAAAAACTGTTTTTT	CASSPPGQGIEKLFF
TRBV7-3	TRBJ2-3	TRBD2	.	TGTGCCAGCAGCTTAACGTCTCTAGCGGGGGGGAGAGGTACGCAGTATTTT	CASSLTSLAGGRGTQYF
TRBV25-1	TRBJ1-4	TRBD1	.	TGTGCCAGCAGTGAAACGGGACAGGGGGCGGTTAGAGAAAAACTGTTTTTT	CASSETGQGAVREKLFF
TRBV5-1	TRBJ2-3	TRBD1	.	TGCGCCAGCAGCTTGGGACAGGGGATTACCACAGATACGCAGTATTTT	CASSLGQGITTDTQYF
TRBV4-3	TRBJ2-2	TRBD1	.	TGCGCCAGCAGCCAAGGACAGGGGTTAACCGGGGAGCTGTTTTTT	CASSQGQGLTGELFF
TRBV21-1	TRBJ2-7	.	.	TGTGCCAGCACCTTAGCCGGGACAGGGGCCTACGAGCAGTACTTC	CASTLAGTGAYEQYF
TRBV6-5	TRBJ1-2	TRBD1	.	TGTGCCAGCAGTTACTCCTCAGGGGGCTATGGCTACACCTTC	CASSYSSGGYGYTF
TRBV3-1/TRBV3-2	TRBJ2-3	.	.	TGTGCCAGCAGCCAAGTTACGGGGACGCAGTATTTT	CASSQVTGTQYF
TRBV5-1	TRBJ2-3	TRBD1	.	TGCGCCAGCAGCAAACAGGGGTACACAGATACGCAGTATTTT	CASSKQGYTDTQYF
TRBV4-1	TRBJ1-1	.	once	TGCGCCAGCAGCCACACAGAGAACACTGAAGCTTTCTTT	CASSHTENTEAFF
TRBV6-1	TRBJ2-7	TRBD1	.	TGTGCCAGCAGAACACTAAATTCAGGACAGGGAGAGCAGTACTTC	CASRTLNSGQGEQYF
TRBV19	TRBJ1-5	.	.	TGTGCCAGTAGTCCTGGGACGGGGGGCGTCTTAAGCAATCAGCCCCAGCATTTT	CASSPGTGGVLSNQPQHF
TRBV19	TRBJ1-5	TRBD1	.	TGTGCCAGTAGTACCCCCGACAGGGGGCTTAATCAGCCCCAGCATTTT	CASSTPDRGLNQPQHF
TRBV2	TRBJ1-2	TRBD1	.	TGTGCCAGCGCCCGGGACAGGGGGCTTTTCACCTTC	CASARDRGLFTF
TRBV9	TRBJ2-5	.	.	TGTGCCAGCAGCGCCCTGGCGGGTGGCGAGACCCAGTACTTC	CASSALAGGETQYF
TRBV29-1	TRBJ1-1	.	.	TGCAGCGTTGAAGATATCGGGGTAGACGGAATCTTTTTGGCTTTCTTT	CSVEDIGVDGIFLAFF
TRBV6-2/TRBV6-3	TRBJ1-1	.	few	TGTGCCAGCAGTTACTCGTCGGGAGGGACTGAAGCTTTCTTT	CASSYSSGGTEAFF
TRBV5-1	TRBJ1-1	.	.	TGCGCCAGCAGCTTGGCCGCGGGGTCGAGTGAAGCTTTCTTT	CASSLAAGSSEAFF
TRBV9	TRBJ1-2	.	once	TGTGCCAGCAGCGTAGCCGGGCAGGGGAAGGGCTATGGCTACACCTTC	CASSVAGQGKGYGYTF
TRBV6-6	TRBJ1-1	TRBD1	.	TGTGCCAGCAGTCCTAGCGGACAGGGTCGAACTGAAGCTTTCTTT	CASSPSGQGRTEAFF
TRBV19	TRBJ2-1	TRBD1	.	TGTGCCAGTAGTATAGGGGGACAGGGGGCCTATGAGCAGTTCTTC	CASSIGGQGAYEQFF
TRBV5-1	TRBJ1-1	TRBD1	.	TGCGCCAGCAGCCGGAGGGGGGCAGGGGGCACTGAAGCTTTCTTT	CASSRRGAGGTEAFF
TRBV5-1	TRBJ2-2	.	.	TGCGCCAGCAGCTTGGGCAGGGCCGGGTCCGGGGAGCTGTTTTTT	CASSLGRAGSGELFF
TRBV5-5	TRBJ2-1	TRBD1	.	TGTGCCAGCAGCCTGGGACAGGGTGAGGATGAGCAGTTCTTC	CASSLGQGEDEQFF
TRBV4-1	TRBJ2-1	.	.	TGCGCCAGCAGCCAAGAATGGGGGCATGAGCAGTTCTTC	CASSQEWGHEQFF
TRBV30	TRBJ1-2	TRBD1	.	TGTGCCTGGAGGTGGGGGACAGGGACTAACTATGGCTACACCTTC	CAWRWGTGTNYGYTF
TRBV28	TRBJ1-5	.	.	TGTGCCAGCAGTTTAGGCGGGCAGATCAATCAGCCCCAGCATTTT	CASSLGGQINQPQHF
TRBV6-5	TRBJ2-7	.	.	TGTGCCAGCAGTTATAACTCTCAGGGACACTACGAGCAGTACTTC	CASSYNSQGHYEQYF
TRBV6-1	TRBJ1-6	TRBD1	.	TGTGCCAGCAGTGAAGGTCCGGGACAGGGGACGGGTCGCTATAATTCACCCCTCCACTTT	CASSEGPGQGTGRYNSPLHF
TRBV6-5	TRBJ2-7	TRBD1	.	TGTGCCAGCATCCGGGACAGCTCCTACGAGCAGTACTTC	CASIRDSSYEQYF
TRBV4-1	TRBJ1-2	.	.	TGCGCCAGCAGCCAAGGGGGGGGGAACTATGGCTACACCTTC	CASSQGGGNYGYTF
TRBV30	TRBJ1-4	.	once	TGTGCCTGGAGCCGAGGGCGCCTTAATGAAAAACTGTTTTTT	CAWSRGRLNEKLFF
TRBV6-2/TRBV6-3	TRBJ2-1	TRBD2	.	TGTGCCAGCAGCCAGCCCGGACTAGCGGGGGTAGAGCAGTTCTTC	CASSQPGLAGVEQFF
TRBV5-1	TRBJ2-1	.	.	TGCGCCAGCAGCTTATTCGGGGAATTCTCCTACAATGAGCAGTTCTTC	CASSLFGEFSYNEQFF
TRBV7-9	TRBJ2-3	TRBD2	.	TGTGCCAGCAGCTTAACTAGCGGGAACACAGATACGCAGTATTTT	CASSLTSGNTDTQYF
TRBV14	TRBJ2-1	.	.	TGTGCCAGCAGCCAAGATAGGTGGACAGTTGGAGGAGAGCAGTTCTTC	CASSQDRWTVGGEQFF
TRBV5-1	TRBJ1-3	.	.	TGCGCCAGCAGCTGGGAGGGGATAAGAAACACCATATATTTT	CASSWEGIRNTIYF
TRBV6-5	TRBJ1-5	TRBD1	.	TGTGCCAGCTGGACAGGGAGTAGCAATCAGCCCCAGCATTTT	CASWTGSSNQPQHF
TRBV7-9	TRBJ1-1	.	.	TGTGCCAGCAGCTTCCCGTCGGGGGGGAACACTGAAGCTTTCTTT	CASSFPSGGNTEAFF
TRBV5-1	TRBJ2-4	TRBD2	once	TGCGCCAGCAGCTTGGACTTGCGGGGGGGCCAGAACATTCAGTACTTC	CASSLDLRGGQNIQYF